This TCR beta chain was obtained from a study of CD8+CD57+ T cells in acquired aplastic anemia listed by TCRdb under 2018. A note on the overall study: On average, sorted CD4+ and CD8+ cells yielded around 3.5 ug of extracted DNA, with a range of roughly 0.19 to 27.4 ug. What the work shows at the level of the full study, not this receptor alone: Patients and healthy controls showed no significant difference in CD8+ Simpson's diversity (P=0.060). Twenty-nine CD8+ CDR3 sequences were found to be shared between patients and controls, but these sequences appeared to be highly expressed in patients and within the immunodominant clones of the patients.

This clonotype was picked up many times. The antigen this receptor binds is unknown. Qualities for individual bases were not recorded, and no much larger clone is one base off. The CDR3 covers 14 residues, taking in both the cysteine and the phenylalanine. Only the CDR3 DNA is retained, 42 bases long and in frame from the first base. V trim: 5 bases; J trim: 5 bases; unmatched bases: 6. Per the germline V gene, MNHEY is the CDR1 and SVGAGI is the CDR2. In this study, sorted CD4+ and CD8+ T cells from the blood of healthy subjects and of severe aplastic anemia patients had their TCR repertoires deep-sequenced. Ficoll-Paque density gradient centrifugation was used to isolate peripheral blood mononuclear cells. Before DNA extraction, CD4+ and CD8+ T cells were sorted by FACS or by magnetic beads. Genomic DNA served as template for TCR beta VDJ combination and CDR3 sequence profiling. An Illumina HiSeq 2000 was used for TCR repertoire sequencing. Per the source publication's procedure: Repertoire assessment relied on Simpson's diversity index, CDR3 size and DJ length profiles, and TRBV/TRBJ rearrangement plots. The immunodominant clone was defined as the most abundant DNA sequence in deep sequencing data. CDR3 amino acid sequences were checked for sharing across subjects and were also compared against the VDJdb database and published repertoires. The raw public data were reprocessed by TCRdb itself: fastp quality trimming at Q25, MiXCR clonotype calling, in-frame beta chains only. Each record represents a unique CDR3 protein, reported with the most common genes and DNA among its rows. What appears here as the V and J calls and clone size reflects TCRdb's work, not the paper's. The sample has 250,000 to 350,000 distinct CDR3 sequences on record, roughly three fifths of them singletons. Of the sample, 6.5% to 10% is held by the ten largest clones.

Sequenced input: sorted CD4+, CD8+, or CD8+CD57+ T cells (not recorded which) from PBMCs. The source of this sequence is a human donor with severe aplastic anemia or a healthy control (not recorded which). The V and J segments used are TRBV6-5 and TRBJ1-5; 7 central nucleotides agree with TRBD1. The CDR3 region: CASSRQGGDQPQHF. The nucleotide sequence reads TGTGCCAGCAGTCGCCAGGGGGGGGATCAGCCCCAGCATTTT.